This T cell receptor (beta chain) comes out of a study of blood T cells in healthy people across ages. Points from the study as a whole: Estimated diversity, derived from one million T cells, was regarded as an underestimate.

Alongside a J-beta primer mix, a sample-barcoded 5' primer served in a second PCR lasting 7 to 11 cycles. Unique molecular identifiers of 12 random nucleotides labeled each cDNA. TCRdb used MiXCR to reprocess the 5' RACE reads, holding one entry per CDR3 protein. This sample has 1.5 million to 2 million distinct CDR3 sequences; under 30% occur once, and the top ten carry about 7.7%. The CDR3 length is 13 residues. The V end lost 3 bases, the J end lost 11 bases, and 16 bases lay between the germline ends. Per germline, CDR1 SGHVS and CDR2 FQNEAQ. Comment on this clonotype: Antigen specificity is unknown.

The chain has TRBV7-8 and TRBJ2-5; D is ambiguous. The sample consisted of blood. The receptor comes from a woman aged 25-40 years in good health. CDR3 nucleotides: TGTGCCAGCAGCTTGTCCAGAACAGTGGAGCAGTACTTC. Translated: CASSLSRTVEQYF.